This TCR beta chain was found in a study of blood T cell repertoires in COVID-19. Everyone who took part was about 18 to 89 years old, and they came from about two dozen US areas. Participant-given clinical history determined each cohort assignment. Donors in Cohort 3 counted as recovered after two negative PCRs, clearance, or symptom resolution. Assay: immunoSEQ multiplex PCR; the TCRdb copy retains only in-frame clones and omits some. In the table there are hundreds of thousands of clones, around 92% of which are singletons. CDR3 length: 13 amino acids. Trimming left V 10 bases short and J 6 bases short, with 18 bases between. CDR1 LNHDA and CDR2 SQIVND come from the germline V gene (reference sequence).

Sequences were obtained from PBMCs or T cells enriched from blood (not recorded which). The TCR sequence derives from a woman aged 25 to 39 who had recovered from COVID-19. The V gene is TRBV19, the J gene TRBJ1-2; weak D call: TRBD1 (6 bases). CDR3 nucleotide sequence: TGTGCCACCCAGGGGCAGGGAAGTGATGGCTACACCTTC. Translation gives CATQGQGSDGYTF.